The 24 T cell receptor beta chains in this list originate from one sample, sequenced in a study of blood T cell repertoires in COVID-19. Clones were read by immunoSEQ multiplex PCR, and TCRdb kept only the in-frame ones, dropping some. The table shows roughly 380,000 clones, with approximately 84% occurring only once. The sample taken for sequencing was PBMCs or T cells enriched from blood (not recorded which). Receptors originate from a woman in her 30s who had recovered from COVID-19.

This sequence joins TRBV18 and TRBJ2-7, with 9 nucleotides matching TRBD1. With 0 bases clipped from V and 3 bases from J, the junction kept 3 bases outside the gene matches. The germline gives CDR1 KGHSH, CDR2 LQKENI. The CDR3 has 15 amino acids. CDR3 DNA sequence: TGTGCCAGCTCACCACCGGGACAGGGAAGCTACGAGCAGTACTTC. Translation: CASSPPGQGSYEQYF.

The rearrangement uses TRBV27 and TRBJ1-1; D unresolved. CDR1 is MNHEY and CDR2 is SMNVEV in the germline V gene (reference sequence). There are 13 residues in the CDR3. The V and J ends lost 7 bases and 6 bases respectively, with 15 bases between them. As DNA, the CDR3 is TGTGCCAGCACTTCCCATGGTTCGGCTGAAGCTTTCTTT. Translated, it gives CASTSHGSAEAFF.

The chain links TRBV7-2 to TRBJ1-5; D perhaps matches TRBD1 (5 bases). Trimming removed 5 bases at V and 0 bases at J, with 11 bases between. The germline gives CDR1 SGHTA, CDR2 FQGNSA. The CDR3 is made up of 15 amino acids. The chain's CDR3 is CASSGAGYSNQPQHF. The CDR3 DNA reads TGTGCCAGCAGCGGGGCAGGGTATAGCAATCAGCCCCAGCATTTT.

The chain links TRBV7-8 to TRBJ2-7; 11 bases match TRBD1. CDR3 size: 16 residues. The trim removed 5 bases at V and 5 bases at J, leaving 11 bases unmatched. CDR1 is SGHVS and CDR2 is FQNEAQ in the germline V gene. In nucleotides, the CDR3 is TGTGCCAGCAGCAAGCCCCGGACAGGGGGCTTAAACGAGCAGTACTTC. Protein product: CASSKPRTGGLNEQYF.

The chain uses TRBV20-1 and TRBJ2-5; 7 bases line up with TRBD2. V gave up 3 bases and J gave up 1 base; unmatched junction bases: 8. The CDR3 loop spans 15 amino acids. Germline loops: CDR1 DFQATT, CDR2 SNEGSKA (reference sequence). CDR3: CSASFWRGTQETQYF. The CDR3 region has the DNA TGCAGTGCTAGTTTTTGGCGGGGGACCCAAGAGACCCAGTACTTC.

The J gene is TRBJ1-1, the V gene TRBV6-5; TRBD1 is a possible D gene (6 bases). The length of the CDR3 is 14 residues. V was shortened by 6 bases and J by 0 bases, with 11 bases between the two germline ends. From germline, CDR1 is MNHEY and CDR2 SVGAGI. The CDR3 sequence is CASSKGTLNTEAFF. The CDR3 DNA follows: TGTGCCAGCAGCAAGGGGACACTGAACACTGAAGCTTTCTTT.

The rearrangement uses TRBV5-8 and TRBJ1-5, with 8 bases that match TRBD1. V shed 5 bases, J shed 4 bases, and the junction held 8 bases outside the gene matches. The germline CDR1 and CDR2 sequences are SGHTS and YDEGEE. This CDR3 is built from 15 residues. Written as DNA, the CDR3 is TGTGCCAGCAGTTTTGGGACAGGTCGAAATCAGCCCCAGCATTTT. Its translation is CASSFGTGRNQPQHF.

This rearrangement joins TRBV5-4 to TRBJ2-7; 7 bases line up with TRBD2. V lost 4 bases, J lost 4 bases, and 14 bases stayed unmatched. This CDR3 is built from 16 residues. Germline V gives CDR1 SGHNT, CDR2 YYREEE (reference sequence). The CDR3 DNA sequence: TGTGCCAGCAGCCCTGCGGGGGACCCCGCTTCTTACGAGCAGTACTTC. Translating gives CASSPAGDPASYEQYF.

V usage is TRBV5-5 and J usage is TRBJ1-1, with D perhaps matching TRBD1 (5 bases). V lost 1 base, J lost 3 bases, and 7 bases lay in between. This CDR3 has 13 amino acids. The germline V gene encodes CDR1 SGHKS and CDR2 YYEKEE (reference sequence). The CDR3: CASSLLGDTEAFF. The CDR3 nucleotides read TGTGCCAGCAGCTTGTTAGGGGACACTGAAGCTTTCTTT.

The rearrangement joins TRBV28 to TRBJ2-6; possible D gene TRBD2, 5 bases. The CDR3 covers 15 residues. From germline, CDR1 is MDHEN and CDR2 SYDVKM. Trimming removed 8 bases at V and 0 bases at J, with 11 bases between. The CDR3 bases are TGTGCCAGCGGAACCGGGAACTCTGGGGCCAACGTCCTGACTTTC. Residues: CASGTGNSGANVLTF.

This chain links TRBV2 with TRBJ2-3; the D is unclear. CDR1 SNHLY and CDR2 FYNNEI come from the germline V gene. With 8 bases removed from V and 0 bases from J, the gap between germline ends came to 9 bases. The CDR3 spans 13 residues. This CDR3 reads CASLLSSTDTQYF. DNA for the CDR3: TGTGCCAGCTTACTATCTAGCACAGATACGCAGTATTTT.

The rearrangement joins TRBV4-1 to TRBJ2-4; maybe TRBD1 (6 bases). Trimming pared 3 bases from V and 5 bases from J, leaving 17 bases between. Germline CDR1 and CDR2: MGHRA and YSYEKL. The CDR3 length is 16 residues. In DNA, the CDR3 is TGCGCCAGCAGCCAGATCGCGGCCAGGGGAGAAAACATTCAGTACTTC. Its protein product is CASSQIAARGENIQYF.

The chain uses TRBV3-1 (or the pseudogene TRBV3-2) and TRBJ2-5, with no clear D. CDR3 length equals 12 residues. V dropped 0 bases and J dropped 5 bases, with 4 bases sitting between them. Per the germline V gene, CDR1 is LGHDT and CDR2 is YNNKEL (reference sequence). DNA for the CDR3: TGTGCCAGCAGCCAAGATCAGGAGACCCAGTACTTC. Translating it yields CASSQDQETQYF.

J is TRBJ2-1 and V is TRBV19, with D tentatively TRBD1 (5 bases). V was trimmed by 4 bases and J by 8 bases, leaving 12 bases between them. Germline V lookup: CDR1 LNHDA, CDR2 SQIVND (reference sequence). The CDR3 is 13 residues long. The DNA of the CDR3 is TGTGCCAGTAGTAACCCAGGGCCCGATGAGCAGTTCTTC. Residues: CASSNPGPDEQFF.

The V gene is TRBV9, the J gene TRBJ2-3; the D gene is possibly TRBD2 (7 bases). V gave up 0 bases and J gave up 2 bases, with 16 bases separating them. The CDR3 has 17 amino acids. The germline CDR1 and CDR2 sequences are SGDLS and YYNGEE. CDR3 protein: CASSVAGRGGTTDTQYF. DNA for the CDR3: TGTGCCAGCAGCGTAGCTGGGAGGGGGGGTACCACAGATACGCAGTATTTT.

This chain connects TRBV2 to TRBJ1-1, with D possibly TRBD1 on 5 matching bases. Trimming took off 3 bases at V and 0 bases at J, with 11 bases between the two ends. The germline gives CDR1 SNHLY, CDR2 FYNNEI. This CDR3 is 15 amino acids long. The CDR3 is CASSENRLMNTEAFF. For the CDR3, the DNA is TGTGCCAGCAGTGAGAACAGGCTGATGAACACTGAAGCTTTCTTT.

The CDR3 region is CASSQTTGQNSPLHF. In DNA, the CDR3 is TGCGCCAGCAGCCAGACGACAGGGCAAAATTCACCCCTCCACTTT. V is TRBV4-1 and J is TRBJ1-6, with TRBD1 matching 7 bases. V shed 3 bases and J 7 bases; nucleotides not matched to a gene: 6. The CDR3 sequence is 15 residues long. Germline-derived CDR1 and CDR2 are MGHRA and YSYEKL.

The chain has TRBV5-3 and TRBJ1-6; 7 bases fit TRBD1. TRBV5-3 is flagged as an ORF with uncertain function. The J segment lost 6 bases and the V segment lost 1 base, leaving 4 bases of the junction unmatched. This CDR3 contains 15 residues. The DNA for the CDR3 is TGTGCCAGAAGCTTGAAGGGGGCAGGTAATTCACCCCTCCACTTT. Translation: CARSLKGAGNSPLHF.

This rearrangement joins TRBV15 to TRBJ1-6, with D unresolved. V dropped 2 bases and J dropped 9 bases, with 14 bases sitting between them. The CDR3 length is 15 residues. CDR1 is LNHNV, CDR2 YYDKDF, per germline (reference sequence). CDR3 sequence: CATSRSSEGFSPLHF. The CDR3 coding sequence is TGTGCCACCAGCAGATCATCAGAGGGCTTTTCACCCCTCCACTTT.

This clone was recorded only once. A read error may account for a junction end that differs from germline. The genes are TRBV7-7 and TRBJ2-7; D call uncertain. The germline V gene has CDR1 SSHAT and CDR2 FNYEAQ (reference sequence). CDR3 length: 16 amino acids. DNA of the CDR3: TGTGCTAGCAGCCCATTAGCCTCGGATGCCTCCTACGAGCAGTACTTC. This translates into CASSPLASDASYEQYF.

The chain recombines TRBV5-1 with TRBJ1-1; possibly TRBD1 for D (5 bases). CDR1 SGHRS and CDR2 YFSETQ come from the germline V gene. V lost 7 bases and J lost 4, with 8 bases in between. The CDR3 length is 11 residues. The CDR3 sequence: CASVGGTEAFF. DNA for the CDR3: TGCGCCAGCGTGGGGGGCACTGAAGCTTTCTTT.

The rearrangement uses TRBV5-5 and TRBJ1-3, with a weak D call TRBD1 (5 bases). CDR1 is SGHKS and CDR2 is YYEKEE in the germline V gene (reference sequence). CDR3 length: 14 residues. V dropped 1 base and J dropped 4 bases, with 9 bases sitting between them. The CDR3 spells CASSLWGTGNTIYF. The CDR3 DNA sequence: TGTGCCAGCAGCTTGTGGGGCACCGGAAACACCATATATTTT.

The gene calls are TRBV19 and TRBJ1-2, with a possible D match to TRBD1 (6 bases). The CDR3 totals 15 residues. Germline CDR1 LNHDA, CDR2 SQIVND (reference sequence). V was cut by 5 bases and J by 2 bases, with 15 bases left in between. The CDR3 coding sequence is TGTGCCAGTAGTCCTTCAGGGGTTGTGAACTATGGCTACACCTTC. Encoded protein: CASSPSGVVNYGYTF.

This chain's CDR3 is CASHGGGITEAFF. CDR3 in DNA: TGTGCCAGCCACGGGGGGGGCATTACTGAAGCTTTCTTT. This chain links TRBV27 with TRBJ1-1; a weak D match, TRBD1 (6 bases). The CDR3 sequence is 13 residues long. V was clipped by 8 bases and J by 5 bases, with 15 bases between them. Germline CDR1 and CDR2: MNHEY and SMNVEV (reference sequence).